This record covers a single T cell receptor (beta chain). Its recognized antigen is unknown. One base away there is no much larger clone; base qualities are not given. The sample belongs to a study of blood T cell repertoires in COVID-19 (dated by TCRdb to 2019 to 2021). Study-level background: Samples from collaborators originated in the United States, Italy and Spain and spanned both the acute and convalescent phases of COVID-19. The prospective study material was composed of cDNA or gDNA derived from T cells, B-cell-depleted T cells, or PBMCs. The dataset comprised deeply sampled blood TCRbeta repertoires from subjects exposed to, actively infected with, or recovered from COVID-19. The repertoires were released in a freely available public database intended as a resource for research on the immune response to SARS-CoV-2. Samples came from the ongoing ImmuneRACE study (first 160 participants) plus 1,254 subjects from 6 global collaborators. A de-identified subject ID, COVID-19 status, age in years and sex were almost always included in the sample metadata. Where available, HLA class I and class II types were obtained from metadata supplied by the sample provider rather than from assay-based typing.

Compared with germline, V lacks 0 bases and J lacks 4 bases; bases without a gene match: 2. From a lookup of the germline V gene (reference sequence), CDR1 and CDR2 are SGHNT and YYREEE. The CDR3, cysteine through phenylalanine, is 15 amino acids long. Only the CDR3 part of the read is kept: 45 bases, read in frame from the first base. Summary of the overall study and its limitations: The quantity of clinical and demographic metadata differed by source and by participant and was supplied without curation.

Each collaborating institution followed its own protocols to collect whole blood in K2EDTA tubes. For TCRbeta analysis, collaborators shipped samples in one of three forms: frozen whole blood, isolated PBMCs, or DNA extracted from either of those sample types. The immunoSEQ Assay, a bias-controlled multiplex PCR, was used to amplify TCRbeta CDR3 regions from genomic DNA. Under the source paper's analysis protocol: The number of nucleated cells in each sample was estimated by amplification of reference gene primers within the assay. To quantify the absolute abundance of each unique TCRbeta CDR3 rearrangement, sequence reads were collapsed and filtered. Productive Simpson clonality was computed per sample as the square root of Simpson's diversity index over productive rearrangements. The table was pulled from immuneACCESS by TCRdb, which kept in-frame rearrangements only. Such tables lose some clones; where checked, under half of the loss comes from unresolved V genes, and the rest has no known cause. That table furnishes V, J and clone size, whereas the DNA furnished D and trimming. This sample gives approximately 500,000 clones in total; roughly 88% of them show up just once. The ten most abundant clones make up approximately 3% of the sample.

Here the chain combines TRBV5-4 and TRBJ1-3, with 9 junctional bases fitting TRBD1. The sample comprised peripheral blood. The clonotype originates from a human donor in a cohort sampled during active COVID-19. In nucleotides, the sequence is TGTGCCAGCAGCTTGGTTGGGACAGGGGGAAACACCATATATTTT. The resulting protein is CASSLVGTGGNTIYF. Full variable domain (CDR3 extended with the reference TRBV5-4 and TRBJ1-3 proteins): ETGVTQSPTHLIKTRGQQVTLRCSSQSGHNTVSWYQQALGQGPQFIFQYYREEENGRGNFPPRFSGLQFPNYSSELNVNALELDDSALYLCASSLVGTGGNTIYFGEGSWLTVV.